The sequence of this T cell receptor beta chain was determined in a study of T-cell memory formation after mild COVID-19. Findings of the study overall: Largely, contracting CD4+ clones fell within CM and EM, and contracting CD8+ clones within EMRA. Clones shrinking between day 15 and 85 showed a balanced CD4/CD8 split, and those that grew later tilted toward CD4+. Prior to infection, memory already included some responding clones, suggesting cross-reactive memory joined.

After 5'RACE with constant-segment primers, TCR alpha and TCR beta cDNA libraries carrying sample barcodes and UMIs were obtained. TCRdb passed the 5' RACE reads through MiXCR, listing each CDR3 protein once. The repertoire has 25,000 to 35,000 distinct CDR3 sequences, around 7% of them found once; the top ten carry less than 15%. This clonotype was recorded at least ten times. What it binds is unknown. Germline loops: CDR1 SEHNR, CDR2 FQNEAQ (reference sequence). V lost 1 base and J 0 bases, leaving 7 bases between the germline ends. The CDR3 loop spans 15 amino acids. The chain joins TRBV7-9 to TRBJ2-1; perhaps TRBD1 as D (6 bases). The sequence was obtained from an adult woman who had mild COVID-19 (a few samples of this study predate the infection). Cell type and time point are not known. Sequences were obtained from PBMCs or a T cell subset sorted from them (not recorded which). The CDR3: CASSLVDSSYNEQFF. The CDR3, as DNA: TGTGCCAGCAGCTTAGTGGACAGCTCCTACAATGAGCAGTTCTTC.